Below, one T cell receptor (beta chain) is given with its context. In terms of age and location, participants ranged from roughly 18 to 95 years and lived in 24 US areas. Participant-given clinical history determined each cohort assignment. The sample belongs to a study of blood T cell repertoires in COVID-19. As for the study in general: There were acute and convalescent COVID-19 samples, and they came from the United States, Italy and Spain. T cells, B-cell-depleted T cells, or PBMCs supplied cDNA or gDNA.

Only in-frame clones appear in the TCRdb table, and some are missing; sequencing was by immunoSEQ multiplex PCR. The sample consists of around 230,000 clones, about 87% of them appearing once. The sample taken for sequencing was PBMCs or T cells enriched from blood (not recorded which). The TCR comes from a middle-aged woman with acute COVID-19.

In DNA form, the CDR3 reads TGTGCCAGCAAATCGCCGGGACAGGAGTCCGCTTTCTTT. Protein product: CASKSPGQESAFF. The chain joins TRBV18 to TRBJ1-1; 8 nucleotides line up with TRBD1. This CDR3 has 13 amino acids. V lost 8 bases, J lost 11 bases, and 13 bases stayed unmatched. Germline assignment: CDR1 KGHSH and CDR2 LQKENI. Looking up the rest from reference TRBV18 and TRBJ1-1 gives the full variable domain: NAGVMQNPRHLVRRRGQEARLRCSPMKGHSHVYWYRQLPEEGLKFMVYLQKENIIDESGMPKERFSAEFPKEGPSILRIQQVVRGDSAAYFCASKSPGQESAFFGQGTRLTVV.